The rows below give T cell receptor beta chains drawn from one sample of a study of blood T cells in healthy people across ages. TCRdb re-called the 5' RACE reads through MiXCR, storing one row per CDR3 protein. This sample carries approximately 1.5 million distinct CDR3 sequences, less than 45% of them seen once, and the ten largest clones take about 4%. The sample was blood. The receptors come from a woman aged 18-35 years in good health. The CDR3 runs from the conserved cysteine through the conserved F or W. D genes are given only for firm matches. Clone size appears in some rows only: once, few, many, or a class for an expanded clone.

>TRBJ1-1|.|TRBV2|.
CASRGAGTDTEAFF
TGTGCCAGCAGGGGGGCAGGGACGGACACTGAAGCTTTCTTT
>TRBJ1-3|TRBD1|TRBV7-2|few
CASSSQGVPGNTIYF
TGTGCCAGCAGCTCACAGGGGGTACCCGGAAACACCATATATTTT
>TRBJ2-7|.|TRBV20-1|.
CSARDGASVTYEQYF
TGCAGTGCTAGAGATGGGGCTTCGGTTACCTACGAGCAGTACTTC
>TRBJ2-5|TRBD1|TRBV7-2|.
CASSLRQGETQYF
TGTGCCAGCAGCCTCCGACAGGGAGAGACCCAGTACTTC
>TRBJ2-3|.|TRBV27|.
CASSGFPGSATDTQYF
TGTGCCAGCAGTGGGTTTCCGGGATCCGCAACAGATACGCAGTATTTT
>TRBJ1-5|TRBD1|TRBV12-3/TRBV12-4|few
CASSIQTGSQPQHF
TGTGCCAGCAGTATACAGACAGGGAGCCAGCCCCAGCATTTT
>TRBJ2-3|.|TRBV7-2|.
CASSFGTLSTDTKYF
TGTGCCAGCAGCTTTGGGACACTAAGCACAGATACGAAGTATTTT
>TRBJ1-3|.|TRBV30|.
CAWSRAAVSGNTIYF
TGTGCCTGGAGTAGGGCGGCTGTCTCTGGAAACACCATATATTTT
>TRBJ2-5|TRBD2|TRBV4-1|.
CASSQFLAGKETQYF
TGCGCCAGCAGCCAATTTCTAGCGGGGAAAGAGACCCAGTACTTC
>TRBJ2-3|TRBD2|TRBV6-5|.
CASSREGDTQYF
TGTGCCAGCAGTCGGGAGGGGGATACGCAGTATTTT
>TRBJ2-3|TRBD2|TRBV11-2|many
CASSLLAGEGTDTQYF
TGTGCCAGCAGCTTACTAGCGGGGGAGGGCACAGATACGCAGTATTTT
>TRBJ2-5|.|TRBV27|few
CASSHRAVSPETQYF
TGTGCCAGCAGTCACAGAGCAGTTAGTCCAGAGACCCAGTACTTC
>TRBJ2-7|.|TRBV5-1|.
CASSFGGLRGSYEQYF
TGCGCCAGCAGCTTCGGTGGACTCAGGGGCTCCTACGAGCAGTACTTC
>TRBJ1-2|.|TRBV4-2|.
CASSQELRWESGYGYTF
TGTGCCAGCAGCCAAGAGTTGAGATGGGAGTCTGGCTATGGCTACACCTTC
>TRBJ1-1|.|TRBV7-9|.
CASSLRPGANTEAFF
TGTGCCAGCAGCCTCCGGCCGGGAGCGAACACTGAAGCTTTCTTT
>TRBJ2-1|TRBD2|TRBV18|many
CASSPVSGGPDEQFF
TGTGCCAGCTCACCCGTTTCGGGGGGGCCTGATGAGCAGTTCTTC
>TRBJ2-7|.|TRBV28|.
CAYGNGHGYEQYF
TGTGCTTACGGAAACGGGCACGGCTACGAGCAGTACTTC
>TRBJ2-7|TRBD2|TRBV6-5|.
CASSYGGGASYEQYF
TGTGCCAGCAGTTACGGGGGAGGGGCGTCCTACGAGCAGTACTTC
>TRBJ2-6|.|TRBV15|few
CATSRDLSGANVLTF
TGTGCCACCAGCAGAGACCTCTCTGGGGCCAACGTCCTGACTTTC
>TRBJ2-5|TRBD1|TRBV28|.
CASIGDREKRGGWEQYF
TGTGCCAGCATCGGGGACAGGGAAAAGCGGGGAGGATGGGAGCAGTACTTC
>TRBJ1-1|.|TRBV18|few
CASSPPAVYTEAFF
TGTGCCAGCTCACCACCGGCGGTATACACTGAAGCTTTCTTT
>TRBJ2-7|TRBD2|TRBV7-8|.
CASSLDRLAGGYEQYF
TGTGCCAGCAGCTTGGATCGACTAGCGGGGGGCTACGAGCAGTACTTC
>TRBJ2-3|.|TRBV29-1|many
CSVESAGSADTQYF
TGCAGCGTTGAATCGGCAGGGTCAGCAGATACGCAGTATTTT
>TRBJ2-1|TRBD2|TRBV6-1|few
CASSTRETSGGAINEQFF
TGTGCCAGCAGTACCCGGGAGACTAGCGGGGGGGCCATCAATGAGCAGTTCTTC
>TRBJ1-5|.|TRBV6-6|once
CASFFGGGNQPQHF
TGTGCCAGCTTTTTCGGAGGCGGAAATCAGCCCCAGCATTTT
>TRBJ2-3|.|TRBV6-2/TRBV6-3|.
CASSYWDTDTQYF
TGTGCCAGCAGTTACTGGGACACAGATACGCAGTATTTT
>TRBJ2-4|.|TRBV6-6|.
CASSYPTSGYERYF
TGTGCCAGCAGTTACCCGACTAGTGGGTACGAGCGGTACTTC
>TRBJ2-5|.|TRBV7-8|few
CASSFPGLSQETQYF
TGTGCCAGCAGCTTCCCAGGGTTGTCACAAGAGACCCAGTACTTC
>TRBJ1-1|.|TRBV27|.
CASSLSTFAEAFF
TGTGCCAGCAGTTTATCCACATTCGCTGAAGCTTTCTTT
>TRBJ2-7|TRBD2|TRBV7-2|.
CASSLRDYPYEQYF
TGTGCCAGCAGCTTACGGGACTACCCCTACGAGCAGTACTTC
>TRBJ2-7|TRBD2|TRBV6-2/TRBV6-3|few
CASSGTSGRAITTEQYF
TGTGCCAGCAGCGGGACTAGCGGGAGGGCCATAACTACTGAGCAGTACTTC